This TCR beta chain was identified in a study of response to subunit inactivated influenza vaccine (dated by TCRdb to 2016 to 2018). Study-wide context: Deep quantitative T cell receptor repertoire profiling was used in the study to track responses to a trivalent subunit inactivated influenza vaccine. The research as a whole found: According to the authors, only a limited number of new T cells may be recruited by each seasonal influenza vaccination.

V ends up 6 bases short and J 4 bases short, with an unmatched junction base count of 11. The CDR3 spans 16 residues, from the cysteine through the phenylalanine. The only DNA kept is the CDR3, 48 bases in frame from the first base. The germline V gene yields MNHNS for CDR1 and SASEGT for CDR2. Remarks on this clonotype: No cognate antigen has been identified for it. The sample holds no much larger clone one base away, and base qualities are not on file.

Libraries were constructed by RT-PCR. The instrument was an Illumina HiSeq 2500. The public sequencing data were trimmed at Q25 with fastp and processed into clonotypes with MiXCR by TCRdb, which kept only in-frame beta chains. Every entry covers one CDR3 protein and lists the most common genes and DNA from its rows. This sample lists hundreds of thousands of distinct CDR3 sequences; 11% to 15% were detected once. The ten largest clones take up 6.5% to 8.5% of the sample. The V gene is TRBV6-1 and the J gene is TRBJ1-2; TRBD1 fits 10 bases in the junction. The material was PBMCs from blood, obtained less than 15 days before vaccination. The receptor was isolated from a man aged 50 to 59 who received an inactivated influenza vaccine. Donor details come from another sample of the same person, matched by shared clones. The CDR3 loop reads CASSRFGTGAGYGYTF. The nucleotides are TGTGCCAGCAGCCGCTTTGGGACAGGGGCGGGCTATGGCTACACCTTC.